The rows below give T cell receptor beta chains drawn from one sample of a study of blood T cell repertoires in COVID-19. Repertoires were generated with immunoSEQ multiplex PCR, while TCRdb's copy carries only in-frame clones and drops some. Of about 270,000 clones in the sample, 88% were seen once. Source material: PBMCs or T cells enriched from blood (not recorded which). The receptors derive from a woman aged 55-70 years in a cohort exposed to, infected with or recovered from COVID-19 (not recorded which). The conserved cysteine and the conserved F or W are not part of the CDR3 here. Fields, in order: clone size, V gene, J gene, CDR3 protein. A row's size may be missing; if present it is once, few, many or a size class.

size: NA; V: TRBV27; J: TRBJ2-1; CDR3: ASSSRMGLAGANEQF
size: NA; V: TRBV4-3; J: TRBJ2-1; CDR3: ASSQDEVFSYNEQF
size: NA; V: TRBV14; J: TRBJ2-2; CDR3: ASSPPINTGELF
size: NA; V: TRBV9; J: TRBJ2-1; CDR3: ASSAPGQGIGNEQF
size: NA; V: TRBV7-2; J: TRBJ1-6; CDR3: ASSQEGLNNSPLH
size: once; V: TRBV3-1/TRBV3-2; J: TRBJ1-3; CDR3: ASSQDRVSYRADPRGNTIY
size: NA; V: TRBV19; J: TRBJ1-2; CDR3: ASSMGGQRRDYT
size: NA; V: TRBV4-1; J: TRBJ2-5; CDR3: ASSQVGSVETQY
size: NA; V: TRBV27; J: TRBJ1-1; CDR3: ASSGQGKTEAF
size: NA; V: TRBV5-1; J: TRBJ1-6; CDR3: ASSLDRGKSSPLH
size: NA; V: TRBV7-9; J: TRBJ2-7; CDR3: ASSSPLAGLYEQY
size: once; V: TRBV28; J: TRBJ2-1; CDR3: ASSSGLAGNFDEQF
size: NA; V: TRBV5-4; J: TRBJ2-7; CDR3: ASSWDRPPYEQY
size: few; V: TRBV7-2; J: TRBJ2-2; CDR3: ASSTETSVYGELF
size: NA; V: TRBV19; J: TRBJ2-7; CDR3: ASSRPVSYEQY
size: NA; V: TRBV27; J: TRBJ2-3; CDR3: ASSLSVGGRPPDTQY
size: NA; V: TRBV5-1; J: TRBJ2-7; CDR3: ASSLVASGRYEQY
size: NA; V: TRBV11-3; J: TRBJ2-1; CDR3: ASSLGGGLASNEQF
size: NA; V: TRBV7-2; J: TRBJ2-5; CDR3: ASSPGQRETQY
size: NA; V: TRBV18; J: TRBJ1-4; CDR3: ASSPGTGHEKLF
size: few; V: TRBV7-2; J: TRBJ2-7; CDR3: ASSLGRTMTYEQY
size: many; V: TRBV6-5; J: TRBJ1-1; CDR3: ASTPPRGDNTEAF
size: NA; V: TRBV9; J: TRBJ2-7; CDR3: ASSRRTGNVDEQY
size: NA; V: TRBV2; J: TRBJ1-1; CDR3: ASSEDDGAMNTEAF
size: NA; V: TRBV30; J: TRBJ2-1; CDR3: AWTSGRNEQF
size: NA; V: TRBV6-2/TRBV6-3; J: TRBJ1-1; CDR3: ASSPTWTGRAF
size: NA; V: TRBV27; J: TRBJ1-1; CDR3: ASSLGTGVANTEAF
size: NA; V: TRBV15; J: TRBJ1-5; CDR3: ATSRDRGGGQPQH
size: NA; V: TRBV7-2; J: TRBJ2-3; CDR3: ASSLGVERFTDTQY
size: NA; V: TRBV6-5; J: TRBJ1-3; CDR3: ASTQGFGGNTIY
size: NA; V: TRBV4-2; J: TRBJ2-7; CDR3: ASSQDTGSYEQY
size: NA; V: TRBV6-2/TRBV6-3; J: TRBJ2-1; CDR3: ASSAGRGPLGSYNEQF
size: NA; V: TRBV7-2; J: TRBJ1-2; CDR3: ASSLAYSGGYLNYGYT
size: NA; V: TRBV19; J: TRBJ2-5; CDR3: ASASDGASFSSYETQY
size: NA; V: TRBV6-5; J: TRBJ2-2; CDR3: ASSPDRAGSGELF
size: NA; V: TRBV18; J: TRBJ1-1; CDR3: ASSVQGVNTEAF
size: NA; V: TRBV4-1; J: TRBJ2-4; CDR3: ASSHGFPGQGDKNIQY